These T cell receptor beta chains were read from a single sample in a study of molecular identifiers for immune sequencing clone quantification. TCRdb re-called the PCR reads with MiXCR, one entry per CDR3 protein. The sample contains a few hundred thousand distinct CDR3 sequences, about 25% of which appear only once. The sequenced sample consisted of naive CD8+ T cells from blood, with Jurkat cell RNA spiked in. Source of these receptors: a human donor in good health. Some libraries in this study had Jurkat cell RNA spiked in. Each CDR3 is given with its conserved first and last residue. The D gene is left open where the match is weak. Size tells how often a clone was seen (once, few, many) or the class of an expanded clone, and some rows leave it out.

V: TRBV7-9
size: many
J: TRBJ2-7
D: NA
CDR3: CASSSSDRPKYF
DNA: TGTGCCAGCAGCTCGTCCGACAGACCGAAGTACTTC

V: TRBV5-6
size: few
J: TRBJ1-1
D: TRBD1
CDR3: CASSGGDRDRGPHNTEAFF
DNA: TGTGCCAGCAGCGGAGGGGACCGGGACAGGGGGCCCCATAACACTGAAGCTTTCTTT

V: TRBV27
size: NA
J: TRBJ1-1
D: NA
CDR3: CASSPTPGHTEAFF
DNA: TGTGCCAGCAGTCCGACTCCGGGACACACCGAAGCTTTCTTT

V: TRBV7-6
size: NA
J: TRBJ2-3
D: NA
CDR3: CATSQTGITDTQYF
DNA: TGTGCCACCAGCCAAACCGGGATTACAGATACGCAGTATTTT

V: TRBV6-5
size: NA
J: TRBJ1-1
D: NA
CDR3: CAGGLQENTEAFF
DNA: TGTGCCGGCGGTTTACAGGAAAACACTGAAGCTTTCTTT

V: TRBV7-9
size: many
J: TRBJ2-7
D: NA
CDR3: CASSLPQGAYAQYF
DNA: TGTGCCAGCAGCTTACCCCAGGGAGCCTACGCGCAGTACTTC

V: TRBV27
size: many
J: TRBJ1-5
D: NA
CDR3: CASSYPITDQPQHF
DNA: TGTGCCAGCAGTTACCCAATAACCGATCAGCCCCAGCATTTT

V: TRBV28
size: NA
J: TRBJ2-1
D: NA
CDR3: CASSFDRDPLGNERFF
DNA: TGTGCCAGCAGTTTCGACCGGGACCCTCTTGGGAATGAGCGGTTCTTC

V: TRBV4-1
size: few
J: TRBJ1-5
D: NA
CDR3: CASSQVRTPSNQPQHF
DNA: TGCGCCAGCAGCCAAGTTCGGACACCCAGCAATCAGCCCCAGCATTTT

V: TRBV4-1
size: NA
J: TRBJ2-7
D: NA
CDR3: CASSQGVYEQYF
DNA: TGCGCCAGCAGCCAAGGTGTCTACGAGCAGTACTTC

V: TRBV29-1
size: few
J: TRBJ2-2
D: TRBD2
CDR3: CSVLGLAGGLDTGELFF
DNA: TGCAGCGTTCTGGGACTAGCGGGGGGGCTAGACACCGGGGAGCTGTTTTTT

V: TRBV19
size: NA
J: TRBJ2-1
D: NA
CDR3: CATTHGSPYNEQFF
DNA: TGTGCCACCACTCACGGGAGCCCCTACAATGAGCAGTTCTTC

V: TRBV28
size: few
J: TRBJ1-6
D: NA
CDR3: CASSPPDNSPLHF
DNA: TGTGCCAGCAGTCCCCCAGATAATTCACCCCTCCACTTT

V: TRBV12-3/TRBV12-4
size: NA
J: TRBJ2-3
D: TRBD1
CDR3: CASSLTGQGADTQYF
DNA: TGTGCCAGCAGTCTGACGGGACAGGGGGCGGATACGCAGTATTTT

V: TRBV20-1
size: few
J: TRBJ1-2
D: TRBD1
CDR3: CSARVIGGWGYTF
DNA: TGCAGCGCTAGAGTTATAGGGGGCTGGGGCTACACCTTC

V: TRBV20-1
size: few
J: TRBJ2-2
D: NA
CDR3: CSARQGLTGELFF
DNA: TGCAGTGCTAGACAGGGGCTGACCGGGGAGCTGTTTTTT

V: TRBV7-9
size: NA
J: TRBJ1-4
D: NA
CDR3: CASSFLSEKLFF
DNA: TGTGCCAGCAGCTTTCTTAGTGAAAAACTGTTTTTT

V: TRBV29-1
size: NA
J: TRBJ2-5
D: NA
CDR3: CSVGGSTETQYF
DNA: TGCAGCGTTGGGGGTTCAACCGAGACCCAGTACTTC

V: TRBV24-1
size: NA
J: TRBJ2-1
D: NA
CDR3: CATSDLSLDNEQFF
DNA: TGTGCCACCAGTGATTTAAGTCTTGACAATGAGCAGTTCTTC

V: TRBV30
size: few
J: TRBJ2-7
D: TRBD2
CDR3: CAWGSGDEQYF
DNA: TGTGCCTGGGGGAGCGGGGACGAGCAGTACTTC

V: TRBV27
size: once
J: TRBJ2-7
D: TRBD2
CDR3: CASSFAAGGYEQYF
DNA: TGTGCCAGCAGTTTTGCAGCGGGAGGTTACGAGCAGTACTTC

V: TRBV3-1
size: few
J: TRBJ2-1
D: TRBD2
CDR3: CASSQLAGDYNEQFF
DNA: TGTGCCAGCAGCCAACTAGCGGGGGACTACAATGAGCAGTTCTTC

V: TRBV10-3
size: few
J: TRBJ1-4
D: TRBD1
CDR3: CAIRGTGAGERLFF
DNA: TGTGCCATCAGAGGGACAGGGGCAGGAGAAAGACTGTTTTTT

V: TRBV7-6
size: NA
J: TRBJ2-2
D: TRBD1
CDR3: CASSLYRGNGELFF
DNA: TGTGCCAGCAGCTTATACAGGGGGAACGGGGAGCTGTTTTTT

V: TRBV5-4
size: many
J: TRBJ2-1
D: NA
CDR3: CASSWDNEQFF
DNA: TGTGCCAGCAGCTGGGACAATGAGCAGTTCTTC

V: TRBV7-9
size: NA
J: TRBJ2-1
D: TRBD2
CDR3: CASSWVYRTSSNEQFF
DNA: TGTGCCAGCAGCTGGGTATACAGGACTAGCTCTAATGAGCAGTTCTTC

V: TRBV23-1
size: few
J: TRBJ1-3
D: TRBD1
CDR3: CASSQGVEGALGNTIYF
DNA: TGCGCCAGCAGTCAAGGGGTTGAGGGGGCGCTTGGAAACACCATATATTTT

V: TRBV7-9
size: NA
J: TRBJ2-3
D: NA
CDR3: CASSPWGPRGTDTQYF
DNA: TGTGCCAGCAGTCCGTGGGGCCCAAGGGGCACAGATACGCAGTATTTT

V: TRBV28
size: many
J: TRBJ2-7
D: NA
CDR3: CASSFGGAEQYF
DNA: TGTGCCAGCAGTTTTGGGGGTGCCGAGCAGTACTTC

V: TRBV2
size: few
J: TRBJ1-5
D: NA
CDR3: CASKAGSNQPQHF
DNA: TGTGCCAGCAAAGCAGGTAGCAATCAGCCCCAGCATTTT

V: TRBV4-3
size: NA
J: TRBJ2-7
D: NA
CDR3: CASSPVAGQGYEQYF
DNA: TGCGCCAGCAGCCCGGTGGCAGGGCAAGGCTACGAGCAGTACTTC

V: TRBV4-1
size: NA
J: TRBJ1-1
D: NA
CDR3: CASSQDPAGPEAFF
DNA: TGCGCCAGCAGCCAAGATCCGGCAGGCCCTGAAGCTTTCTTT

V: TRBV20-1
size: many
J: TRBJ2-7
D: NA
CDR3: CSAGPLEISSYEQYF
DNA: TGCAGTGCTGGGCCGCTAGAGATTAGCTCCTACGAGCAGTACTTC

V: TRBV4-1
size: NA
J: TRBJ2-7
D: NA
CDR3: CASCQANSYSYEQYF
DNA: TGCGCCAGCTGCCAGGCGAATTCCTACTCCTACGAGCAGTACTTC

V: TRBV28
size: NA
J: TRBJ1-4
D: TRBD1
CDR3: CASSERTGDEKLFF
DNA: TGTGCCAGCAGTGAGAGGACAGGGGATGAAAAACTGTTTTTT

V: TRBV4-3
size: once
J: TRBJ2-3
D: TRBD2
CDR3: CTSSQEGLAGLSTDTQYF
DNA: TGCACCAGCAGCCAAGAGGGGCTAGCGGGGCTATCCACAGATACGCAGTATTTT

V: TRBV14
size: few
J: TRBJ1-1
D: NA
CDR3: CASSQTPRVNTEAFF
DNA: TGTGCCAGCAGCCAAACCCCGAGAGTGAACACTGAAGCTTTCTTT